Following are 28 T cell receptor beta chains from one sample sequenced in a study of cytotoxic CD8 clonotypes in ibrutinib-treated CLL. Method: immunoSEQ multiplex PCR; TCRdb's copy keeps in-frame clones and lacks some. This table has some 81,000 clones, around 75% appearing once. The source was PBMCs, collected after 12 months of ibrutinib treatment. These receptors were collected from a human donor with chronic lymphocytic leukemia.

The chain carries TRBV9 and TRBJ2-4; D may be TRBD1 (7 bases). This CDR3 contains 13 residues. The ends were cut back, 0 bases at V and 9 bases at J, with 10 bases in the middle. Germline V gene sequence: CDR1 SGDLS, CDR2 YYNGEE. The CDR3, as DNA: TGTGCCAGCAGCGTAGTTCAGGGGGGCATTCAGTACTTC. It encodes CASSVVQGGIQYF.

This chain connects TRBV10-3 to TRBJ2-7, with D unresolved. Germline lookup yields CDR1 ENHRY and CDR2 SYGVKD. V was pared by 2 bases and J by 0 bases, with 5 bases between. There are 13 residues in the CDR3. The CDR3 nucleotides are TGTGCCATCAGTGAGAGTCTCTCCTACGAGCAGTACTTC. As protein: CAISESLSYEQYF.

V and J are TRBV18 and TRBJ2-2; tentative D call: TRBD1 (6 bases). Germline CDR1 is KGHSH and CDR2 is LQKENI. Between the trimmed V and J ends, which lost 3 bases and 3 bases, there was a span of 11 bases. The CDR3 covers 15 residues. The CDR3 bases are TGTGCCAGCTCACCTCAGGGGATCGACACCGGGGAGCTGTTTTTT. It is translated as CASSPQGIDTGELFF.

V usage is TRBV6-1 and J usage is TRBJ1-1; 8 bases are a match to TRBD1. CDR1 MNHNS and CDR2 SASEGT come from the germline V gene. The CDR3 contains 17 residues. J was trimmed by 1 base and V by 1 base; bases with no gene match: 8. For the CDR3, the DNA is TGTGCCAGCAGTGAAGATGGACAGGGTAGAGCGAACACTGAAGCTTTCTTT. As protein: CASSEDGQGRANTEAFF.

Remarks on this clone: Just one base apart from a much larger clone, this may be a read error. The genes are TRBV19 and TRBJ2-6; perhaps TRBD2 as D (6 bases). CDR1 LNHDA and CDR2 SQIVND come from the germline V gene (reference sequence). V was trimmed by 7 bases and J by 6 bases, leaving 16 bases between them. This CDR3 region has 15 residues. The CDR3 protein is CASIPGEAEANVLTF. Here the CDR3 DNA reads TGTGCCAGTATACCCGGGGAGGCTGAGGCCAACGTCCTGACTTTC.

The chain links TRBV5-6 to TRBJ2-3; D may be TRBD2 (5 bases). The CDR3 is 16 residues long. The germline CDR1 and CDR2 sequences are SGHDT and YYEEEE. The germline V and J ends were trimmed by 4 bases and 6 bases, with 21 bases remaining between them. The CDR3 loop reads CASSVGSGARADTQYF. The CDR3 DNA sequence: TGTGCCAGCAGCGTGGGATCCGGCGCGAGGGCCGATACGCAGTATTTT.

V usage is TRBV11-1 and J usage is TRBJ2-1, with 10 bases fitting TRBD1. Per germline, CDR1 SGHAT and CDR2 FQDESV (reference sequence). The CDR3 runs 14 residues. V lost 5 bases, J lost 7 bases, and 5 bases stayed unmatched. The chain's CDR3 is CASSPGTGVNEQFF. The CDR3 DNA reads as TGTGCCAGCAGCCCCGGGACAGGGGTGAATGAGCAGTTCTTC.

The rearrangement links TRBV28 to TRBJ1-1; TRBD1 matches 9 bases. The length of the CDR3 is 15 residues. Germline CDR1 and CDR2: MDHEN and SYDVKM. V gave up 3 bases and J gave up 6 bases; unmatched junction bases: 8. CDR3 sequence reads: CASSLSPQGASEAFF. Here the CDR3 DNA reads TGTGCCAGCAGTTTGAGCCCACAGGGGGCCTCTGAAGCTTTCTTT.

As DNA, the CDR3 is TGTGCCAGCTCGGCGCTGAGCTCCTACGAGCAGTACTTC. It encodes CASSALSSYEQYF. V usage is TRBV18 and J usage is TRBJ2-7; D is ambiguous. The CDR3 length is 13 residues. Per germline, CDR1 KGHSH and CDR2 LQKENI. V shed 6 bases and J shed 0 bases, with 9 bases lying between them.

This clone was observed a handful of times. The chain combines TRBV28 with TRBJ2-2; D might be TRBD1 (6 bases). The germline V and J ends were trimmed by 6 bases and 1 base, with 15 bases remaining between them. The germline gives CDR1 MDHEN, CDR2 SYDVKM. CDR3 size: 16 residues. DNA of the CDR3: TGTGCCAGCAGCCCTACAGGGCCGTTGAACACCGGGGAGCTGTTTTTT. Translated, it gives CASSPTGPLNTGELFF.

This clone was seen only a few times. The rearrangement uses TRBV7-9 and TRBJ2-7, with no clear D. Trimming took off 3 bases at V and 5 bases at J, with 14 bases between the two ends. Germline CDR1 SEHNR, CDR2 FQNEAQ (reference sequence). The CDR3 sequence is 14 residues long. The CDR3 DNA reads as TGTGCCAGCAGCTTGGGGTACCGGAAGGACGAGCAGTACTTC. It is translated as CASSLGYRKDEQYF.

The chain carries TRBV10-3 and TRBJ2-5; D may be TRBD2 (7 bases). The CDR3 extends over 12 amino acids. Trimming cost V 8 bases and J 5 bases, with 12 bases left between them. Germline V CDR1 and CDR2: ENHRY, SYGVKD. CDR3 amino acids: CAIGGGWETQYF. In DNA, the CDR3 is TGTGCCATCGGGGGGGGCTGGGAGACCCAGTACTTC.

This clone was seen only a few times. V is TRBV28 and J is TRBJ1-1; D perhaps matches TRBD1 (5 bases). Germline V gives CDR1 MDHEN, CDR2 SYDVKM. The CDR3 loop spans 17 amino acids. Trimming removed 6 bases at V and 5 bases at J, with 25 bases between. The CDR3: CASRRGDRARGRTEAFF. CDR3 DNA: TGTGCCAGCAGGCGAGGGGATAGGGCTCGGGGACGGACTGAAGCTTTCTTT. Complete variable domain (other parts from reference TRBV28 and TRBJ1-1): DVKVTQSSRYLVKRTGEKVFLECVQDMDHENMFWYRQDPGLGLRLIYFSYDVKMKEKGDIPEGYSVSREKKERFSLILESASTNQTSMYLCASRRGDRARGRTEAFFGQGTRLTVV.

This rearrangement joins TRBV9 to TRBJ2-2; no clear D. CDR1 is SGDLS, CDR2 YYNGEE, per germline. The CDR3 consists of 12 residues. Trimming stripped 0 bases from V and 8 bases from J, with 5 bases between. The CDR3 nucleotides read TGTGCCAGCAGCGTAGCTCGTGGGGAGCTGTTTTTT. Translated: CASSVARGELFF. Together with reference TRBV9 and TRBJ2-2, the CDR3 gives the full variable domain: DSGVTQTPKHLITATGQRVTLRCSPRSGDLSVYWYQQSLDQGLQFLIQYYNGEERAKGNILERFSAQQFPDLHSELNLSSLELGDSALYFCASSVARGELFFGEGSRLTVL.

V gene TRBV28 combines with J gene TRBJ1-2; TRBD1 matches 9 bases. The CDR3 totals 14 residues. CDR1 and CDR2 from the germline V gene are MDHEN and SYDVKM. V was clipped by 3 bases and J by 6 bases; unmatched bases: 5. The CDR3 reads CASSFYRGLDGYTF. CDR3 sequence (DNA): TGTGCCAGCAGTTTCTACAGGGGGCTGGATGGCTACACCTTC.

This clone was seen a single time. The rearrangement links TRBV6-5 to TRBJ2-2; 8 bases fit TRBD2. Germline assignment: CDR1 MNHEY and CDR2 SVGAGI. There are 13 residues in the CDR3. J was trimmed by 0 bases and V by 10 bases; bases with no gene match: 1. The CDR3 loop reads CATGLANTGELFF. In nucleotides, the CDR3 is TGTGCCACGGGACTAGCGAACACCGGGGAGCTGTTTTTT.

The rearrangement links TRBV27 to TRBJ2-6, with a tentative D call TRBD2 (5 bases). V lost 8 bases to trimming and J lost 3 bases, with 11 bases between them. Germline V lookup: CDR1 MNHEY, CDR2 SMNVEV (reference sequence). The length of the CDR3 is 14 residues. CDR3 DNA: TGTGCCAGCTCCCGGGGAGTTGGGGCCAACGTCCTGACTTTC. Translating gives CASSRGVGANVLTF.

The CDR3 region has the DNA TGTGCCAGCAGGGCCACGGGGGGGGACAGGGTGGACAACGAGCAGTACTTC. It translates to CASRATGGDRVDNEQYF. The chain has TRBV28 and TRBJ2-7; TRBD1 might be the D (9 bases). The V gene's germline CDR1 is MDHEN and CDR2 SYDVKM. The CDR3 totals 17 residues. Trimming shortened V by 6 bases and J by 5 bases, and 26 bases separated the two germline ends.

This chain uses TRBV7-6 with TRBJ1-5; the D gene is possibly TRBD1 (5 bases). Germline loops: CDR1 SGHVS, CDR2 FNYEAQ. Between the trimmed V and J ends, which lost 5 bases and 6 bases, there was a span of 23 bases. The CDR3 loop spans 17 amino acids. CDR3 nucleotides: TGTGCCAGCAGCCCCACAGGAGGCAGGGCCTCGGGTCAGCCCCAGCATTTT. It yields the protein CASSPTGGRASGQPQHF.

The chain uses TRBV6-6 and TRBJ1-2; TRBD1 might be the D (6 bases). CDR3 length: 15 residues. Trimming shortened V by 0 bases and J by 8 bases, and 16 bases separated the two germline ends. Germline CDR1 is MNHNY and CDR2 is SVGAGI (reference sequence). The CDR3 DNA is TGTGCCAGCAGTTACTCCCCCCTACAGGGTGCCGGCTACACCTTC. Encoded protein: CASSYSPLQGAGYTF.

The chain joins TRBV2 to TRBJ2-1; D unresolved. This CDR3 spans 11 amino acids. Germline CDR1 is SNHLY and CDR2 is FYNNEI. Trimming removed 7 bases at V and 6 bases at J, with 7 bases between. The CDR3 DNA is TGTGCCAGCATCACGGGCAATGAGCAGTTCTTC. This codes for CASITGNEQFF.

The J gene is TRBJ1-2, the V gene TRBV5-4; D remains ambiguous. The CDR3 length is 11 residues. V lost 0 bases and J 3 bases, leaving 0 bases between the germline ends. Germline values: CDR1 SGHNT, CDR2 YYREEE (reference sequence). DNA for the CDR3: TGTGCCAGCAGCTTGGACTATGGCTACACCTTC. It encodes CASSLDYGYTF.

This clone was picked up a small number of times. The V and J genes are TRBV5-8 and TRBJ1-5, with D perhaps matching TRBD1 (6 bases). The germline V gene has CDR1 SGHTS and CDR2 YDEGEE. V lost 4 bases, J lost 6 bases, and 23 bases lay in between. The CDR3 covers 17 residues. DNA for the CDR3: TGTGCCAGCAGCCGGACAGTTGGGGGGTTCAGCGGTCAGCCCCAGCATTTT. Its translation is CASSRTVGGFSGQPQHF.

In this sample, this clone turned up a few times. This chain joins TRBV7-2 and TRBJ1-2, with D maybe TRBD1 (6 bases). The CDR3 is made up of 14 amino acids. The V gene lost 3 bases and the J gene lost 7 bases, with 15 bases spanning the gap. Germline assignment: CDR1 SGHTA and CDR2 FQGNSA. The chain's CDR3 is CASSLRQGRAGYTF. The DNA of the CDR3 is TGTGCCAGCAGCTTGCGGCAGGGGAGGGCTGGCTACACCTTC.

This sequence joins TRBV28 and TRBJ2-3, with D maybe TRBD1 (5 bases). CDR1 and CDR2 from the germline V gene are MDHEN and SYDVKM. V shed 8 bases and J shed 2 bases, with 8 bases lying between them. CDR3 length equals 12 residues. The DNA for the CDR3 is TGTGCCAGCGACAGCTCCACAGATACGCAGTATTTT. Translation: CASDSSTDTQYF.

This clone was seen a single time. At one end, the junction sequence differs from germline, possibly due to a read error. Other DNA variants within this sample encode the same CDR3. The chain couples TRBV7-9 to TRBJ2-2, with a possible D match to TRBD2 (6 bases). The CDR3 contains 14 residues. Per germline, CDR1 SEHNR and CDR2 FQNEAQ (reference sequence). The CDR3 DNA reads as TGTGCCAGCGTCCTGTACAGGAGGGCCGGGGAGCTATTTTTT. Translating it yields CASVLYRRAGELFF.

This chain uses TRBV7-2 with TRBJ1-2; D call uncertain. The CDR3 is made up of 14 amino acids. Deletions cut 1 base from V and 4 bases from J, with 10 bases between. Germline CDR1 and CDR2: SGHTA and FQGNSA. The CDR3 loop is CASSLDVASYGYTF. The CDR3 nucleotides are TGTGCCAGCAGCTTAGACGTCGCTAGCTATGGCTACACCTTC.

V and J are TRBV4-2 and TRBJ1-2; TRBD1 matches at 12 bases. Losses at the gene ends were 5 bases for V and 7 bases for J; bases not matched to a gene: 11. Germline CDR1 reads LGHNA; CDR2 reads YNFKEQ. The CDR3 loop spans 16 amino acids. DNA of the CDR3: TGTGCCAGCAGCACGGGACAGGGGGCGCGGGTGGGTGGCTACACCTTC. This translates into CASSTGQGARVGGYTF.